A selection of T cell receptor beta chains follows, all from one sample in a study of T cell responses to AZD1222 COVID-19 vaccine. Profiled with immunoSEQ multiplex PCR; TCRdb holds only in-frame clones, not every one. This table holds about 140,000 clones, roughly 89% found once. The source was peripheral blood, collected on day 0 of AZD1222 vaccination. The receptors stem from an adult in good health. Both conserved end residues are part of each CDR3. Each record gives: D gene, V gene, clone size, J gene, CDR3 protein, CDR3 DNA. A D gene is named only where the DNA matches it firmly. The size field is filled for only some rows; it gives once, few, many or a size class.

>.|TRBV27|.|TRBJ1-5
CASSQIGTNQPQHF
TGTGCCAGCAGTCAAATCGGGACCAATCAGCCCCAGCATTTT
>TRBD1|TRBV5-8|.|TRBJ2-5
CASSLYQGAPETQYF
TGTGCCAGCAGCTTGTACCAGGGGGCGCCAGAGACCCAGTACTTC
>.|TRBV3-1/TRBV3-2|once|TRBJ1-3
CASSSTTGNTIYF
TGTGCCAGCAGCTCTACAACTGGAAACACCATATATTTT
>TRBD1|TRBV7-2|few|TRBJ1-5
CASSAEQGALPQHF
TGTGCCAGCAGCGCGGAACAGGGGGCCCTGCCCCAGCATTTT
>.|TRBV6-1|.|TRBJ1-1
CASSEDPGANTEAFF
TGTGCCAGCAGTGAAGACCCGGGGGCGAACACTGAAGCTTTCTTT
>.|TRBV14|.|TRBJ2-1
CASSQTAGQFYNEQFF
TGTGCCAGCAGCCAAACAGCGGGACAATTCTACAATGAGCAGTTCTTC
>.|TRBV10-3|.|TRBJ2-3
CAISESAGGTDTQYF
TGTGCCATCAGTGAGTCCGCTGGCGGCACAGATACGCAGTATTTT
>.|TRBV19|.|TRBJ1-2
CASSVPLIGGYTF
TGTGCCAGTAGTGTACCGCTCATCGGTGGCTACACCTTC
>TRBD1|TRBV11-2|.|TRBJ1-4
CASSLTVQGVTNEKLFF
TGTGCCAGCAGCTTAACGGTCCAGGGGGTGACTAATGAAAAACTGTTTTTT
>.|TRBV29-1|.|TRBJ1-2
CSGRDIGDYGYTF
TGCAGCGGCCGGGACATAGGTGACTATGGCTACACCTTC
>.|TRBV4-1|.|TRBJ1-5
CASSQGIDQPQHF
TGCGCCAGCAGCCAAGGGATTGATCAGCCCCAGCATTTT
>TRBD1|TRBV5-1|few|TRBJ1-6
CASSPGQGGYNSPLHF
TGCGCCAGCAGCCCGGGACAGGGGGGTTATAATTCACCCCTCCACTTT
>TRBD1|TRBV5-4|once|TRBJ2-3
CASSLKRTGDTDTQYF
TGTGCCAGCAGCTTGAAGCGGACAGGAGACACAGATACGCAGTATTTT
>TRBD1|TRBV5-1|.|TRBJ1-4
CASSLGDRATNEKLFF
TGCGCCAGCAGCTTGGGGGACAGGGCAACTAATGAAAAACTGTTTTTT
>TRBD2|TRBV9|once|TRBJ2-1
CASSARWTSGALGNEQFF
TGTGCCAGCAGCGCACGATGGACTAGCGGGGCTTTGGGCAATGAGCAGTTCTTC
>.|TRBV19|.|TRBJ1-5
CASSMGGRGRVNQPQHF
TGTGCCAGTAGTATGGGGGGCCGGGGAAGGGTCAACCAGCCCCAGCATTTT
>.|TRBV3-1/TRBV3-2|.|TRBJ1-1
CASSQQGEAFF
TGTGCCAGCAGCCAGCAGGGCGAAGCTTTCTTT
>TRBD2|TRBV28|.|TRBJ2-3
CASSLGPGGADTQYF
TGTGCCAGCAGTTTGGGTCCCGGGGGGGCAGATACGCAGTATTTT
>.|TRBV18|.|TRBJ1-5
CASSPSPGRTSNQPQHF
TGTGCCAGCTCACCAAGTCCGGGCAGGACTAGCAATCAGCCCCAGCATTTT
>.|TRBV6-1|.|TRBJ2-7
CASSEVLSGRRSSYEQYF
TGTGCCAGCAGTGAAGTGTTGTCAGGGCGAAGGAGCTCCTACGAGCAGTACTTC
>.|TRBV7-6|.|TRBJ2-7
CASSLEVTGTYEQYF
TGTGCCAGCAGCTTAGAAGTGACGGGGACCTACGAGCAGTACTTC
>.|TRBV4-1|.|TRBJ2-7
CASSQVEGVDEQYF
TGCGCCAGCAGCCAAGTTGAGGGGGTCGACGAGCAGTACTTC
>.|TRBV7-9|once|TRBJ2-7
CASSLGLWPYEQYF
TGTGCCAGCAGCTTAGGGTTATGGCCCTACGAGCAGTACTTC
>TRBD1|TRBV4-1|.|TRBJ1-1
CASSQETGAGTEAFF
TGCGCCAGCAGCCAAGAAACAGGGGCAGGAACTGAAGCTTTCTTT
>TRBD2|TRBV7-2|.|TRBJ2-7
CASSLVGRESPYEQYF
TGTGCCAGCAGCTTAGTGGGGAGGGAATCCCCCTACGAGCAGTACTTC
>.|TRBV2|.|TRBJ1-2
CASSEGIWANYGYTF
TGTGCCAGCAGTGAGGGGATATGGGCTAACTATGGCTACACCTTC
>.|TRBV11-2|.|TRBJ1-2
CASRPDRNYGYTF
TGTGCCAGCAGACCTGACAGGAACTATGGCTACACCTTC
>.|TRBV7-2|few|TRBJ1-5
CASSSPPGNQPQHF
TGTGCCAGCAGCTCTCCCCCAGGCAATCAGCCCCAGCATTTT
>TRBD1|TRBV5-8|.|TRBJ1-6
CASSLSGQGFSPLHF
TGTGCCAGCAGCTTGTCGGGACAGGGGTTTTCACCCCTCCACTTT
>.|TRBV19|.|TRBJ1-6
CATKTGYNSPLHF
TGTGCCACAAAAACAGGGTACAATTCACCCCTCCACTTT
>.|TRBV5-1|.|TRBJ2-5
CASSLRVGEGETQYF
TGCGCCAGCAGCCTTAGGGTCGGGGAAGGAGAGACCCAGTACTTC
>.|TRBV2|once|TRBJ2-2
CASSPAGTRNTGELFF
TGTGCCAGCAGTCCAGCAGGGACACGGAACACCGGGGAGCTGTTTTTT
>.|TRBV9|.|TRBJ2-7
CASSAQAGQNYEQYF
TGTGCCAGCAGCGCACAGGCAGGGCAAAACTACGAGCAGTACTTC
>.|TRBV27|.|TRBJ2-2
CASSLRLAGTGELFF
TGTGCCAGCAGTTTACGGCTAGCAGGGACCGGGGAGCTGTTTTTT
>TRBD2|TRBV19|.|TRBJ2-1
CASSIPGLAGGEQFF
TGTGCCAGTAGTATACCGGGACTAGCGGGAGGTGAGCAGTTCTTC
>.|TRBV5-1|.|TRBJ1-1
CASSLGAQGVVGPDTEAFF
TGCGCCAGCAGCTTGGGAGCACAGGGAGTGGTAGGACCCGACACTGAAGCTTTCTTT
>.|TRBV28|.|TRBJ1-1
CASSSISGHAIAMAFF
TGTGCCAGCAGCTCTATTTCCGGACATGCCATCGCCATGGCTTTCTTT